Included here is one T cell receptor (beta chain) sequence, with context. This record belongs to a study of shared T cell receptors in the human thymus. TCRdb's copy holds only in-frame clones and misses some; the assay was immunoSEQ multiplex PCR. The sample holds some 720,000 clones, around 89% seen once. Germline CDR1 MGHRA, CDR2 YSYEKL. This CDR3 comprises 16 residues. J lost 7 bases, V lost 0 bases, and 10 bases had no gene match. The sample was also linked to a second study, of human thymus T cells. That paper adds: Healthy Finnish infants undergoing corrective surgery for congenital heart defects provided the donor material. The thymus was resected at corrective cardiac surgery. What appeared biased in thymic and blood repertoires was the usage of V and J genes. Highly overlapping thymic repertoires in unrelated individuals were reported by related research.

The TCR sequence derives from a boy in the first two years of life with a congenital heart defect. Sequenced material: thymocytes. The chain is built from TRBV4-1 and TRBJ2-7; 9 positions agree with TRBD2. CDR3 in amino acids: CASSQDSLLAGWEQYF. Written as DNA, the CDR3 is TGCGCCAGCAGCCAAGACAGTCTACTAGCGGGCTGGGAGCAGTACTTC.